These T cell receptor beta chains were read from a single sample in a study of blood T cell repertoires in COVID-19. Clones were sequenced by immunoSEQ multiplex PCR, and TCRdb holds only the in-frame ones, with some missing. This sample has some 50,000 clones, with about 70% found just once. The sample consisted of peripheral blood. All receptors derive from a woman aged 70-85 years with acute or convalescent COVID-19. Both conserved end residues are part of each CDR3. The D gene is left open where the match is weak. The size entry is marked missing in some rows and otherwise reads once, few, many or a size class.

NA,NA,TRBJ2-3,TRBV18,TGTGCCAGCTCACCACTACAGAACACAGATACGCAGTATTTT,CASSPLQNTDTQYF
NA,TRBD2,TRBJ2-3,TRBV27,TGTGCCACCTCCGGGACTAGCGGGGCCCCCACAGATACGCAGTATTTT,CATSGTSGAPTDTQYF
NA,NA,TRBJ2-2,TRBV10-3,TGTGCCATCAGGGATCCCGATCGGGGCACCGGGGAGCTGTTTTTT,CAIRDPDRGTGELFF
NA,TRBD1,TRBJ2-3,TRBV29-1,TGCAGCGTACGATACAGGGGGCGCGTAGATACGCAGTATTTT,CSVRYRGRVDTQYF
NA,TRBD1,TRBJ2-5,TRBV5-8,TGTGCCAGCAGCAGGGGACAGGTTGGAGAGACCCAGTACTTC,CASSRGQVGETQYF
NA,NA,TRBJ1-5,TRBV3-1/TRBV3-2,TGTGCCAGCAGCCAAGGCGGAACAGGGCGGAATCAGCCCCAGCATTTT,CASSQGGTGRNQPQHF
NA,TRBD1,TRBJ2-1,TRBV7-2,TGTGCCAGCAGCTCAGAGGGTTTGGGACAGGGCGGCAATGAGCAGTTCTTC,CASSSEGLGQGGNEQFF
few,NA,TRBJ2-7,TRBV5-1,TGCGCCAGCAGCTTGGAGGCAGGAGGCTACGAGCAGTACTTC,CASSLEAGGYEQYF
NA,NA,TRBJ2-1,TRBV10-2,TGCGCCAGCAGATTAGCAGGGCGAAATGAGCAGTTCTTC,CASRLAGRNEQFF
once,TRBD1,TRBJ2-5,TRBV4-1,TGCGCCAGCAGCCAATCGGGACAGGGAATCGAGACCCAGTACTTC,CASSQSGQGIETQYF
NA,TRBD2,TRBJ2-7,TRBV10-2,TGCGCCAGCAGTGACCCCTTTAGCGGGGCTTCCTACGAGCAGTACTTC,CASSDPFSGASYEQYF
NA,NA,TRBJ2-1,TRBV24-1,TGTGCCACCAGTGATTCGCGCGAGCAGTTCTTC,CATSDSREQFF
NA,TRBD2,TRBJ2-2,TRBV28,TGTGCCAGCAGTGAACACAGCGGGAATACCGGGGAGCTGTTTTTT,CASSEHSGNTGELFF
NA,TRBD1,TRBJ1-4,TRBV5-5,TGTGCCAGCAGCATTCGACAGGGAAGGAATGAAAAACTGTTTTTT,CASSIRQGRNEKLFF
NA,NA,TRBJ1-2,TRBV3-1/TRBV3-2,TGTGCCAGCAGCGTTTCAGAAGGGGACTACACCTTC,CASSVSEGDYTF
few,TRBD1,TRBJ2-2,TRBV9,TGTGCCAGCAGCGCACCCCGGGACAGGGGGCGCGGGGAGCTGTTTTTT,CASSAPRDRGRGELFF
once,TRBD1,TRBJ2-5,TRBV6-5,TGTGCCAGCAGCGATCGAGGGGGCACGGGGACCCAGTACTTC,CASSDRGGTGTQYF
NA,TRBD1,TRBJ2-1,TRBV9,TGTGCCAGCAGCGGGGGACAGGTGATCAATGAGCAGTTCTTC,CASSGGQVINEQFF
NA,NA,TRBJ2-7,TRBV3-1/TRBV3-2,TGTGCCAGCAGCCAAACAGGGTGGGGCGAGCAGTACTTC,CASSQTGWGEQYF
NA,NA,TRBJ2-7,TRBV7-2,TGTGCCAGCAGCTTTTTAATGGGGGGGGCTTTTGGGGAGCAGTACTTC,CASSFLMGGAFGEQYF
NA,TRBD1,TRBJ1-1,TRBV27,TGTGCCAGCAGTTCCGGGACAGGGGGTCGCACTGAAGCTTTCTTT,CASSSGTGGRTEAFF
NA,NA,TRBJ2-7,TRBV14,TGTGCCAGCAGCCATGGACAGTACGAGCAGTACTTC,CASSHGQYEQYF
NA,NA,TRBJ2-1,TRBV7-9,TGTGCCAGCACCCTTCTAGGAGGCAATGAGCAGTTCTTC,CASTLLGGNEQFF
NA,TRBD2,TRBJ2-2,TRBV10-1,TGCGCCAGCAGTGAGTCTAGTAGCGGGAAGAACACCGGGGAGCTGTTTTTT,CASSESSSGKNTGELFF
many,NA,TRBJ2-1,TRBV11-3,TGTGCCAGCAGCTCCCGGGGAGGCTCCTACAATGAGCAGTTCTTC,CASSSRGGSYNEQFF
few,TRBD1,TRBJ1-5,TRBV2,TGTGCCAGCAGGGTGACAGGGAATCAGCCCCAGCATTTT,CASRVTGNQPQHF
once,NA,TRBJ2-1,TRBV4-2,TGTGCCAGCAGCCAAGACTATGAGGAAGAGTCCCAGTTCTTC,CASSQDYEEESQFF
NA,NA,TRBJ1-5,TRBV5-1,TGCGCCAGCAGCTTGGACAGTTACAATCAGCCCCAGCATTTT,CASSLDSYNQPQHF
NA,NA,TRBJ2-7,TRBV2,TGTGCCAGCAGTGCGGCCTACGAGCAGTACTTC,CASSAAYEQYF
many,NA,TRBJ2-1,TRBV9,TGTGCCAGCAGCGTAGTTCTCCAGGGGGGCTACAATGAGCAGTTCTTC,CASSVVLQGGYNEQFF
NA,TRBD1,TRBJ2-5,TRBV6-1,TGTGCCAGCAGTGAAGCGCGGCAGGGGGCAATGGGGACCCAGTACTTC,CASSEARQGAMGTQYF
NA,NA,TRBJ2-1,TRBV19,TGTGCCAGTAGTAATAGCCCACGCGATGAGCAGTTCTTC,CASSNSPRDEQFF
NA,NA,TRBJ1-2,TRBV5-4,TGTGCCAGCAGCTCAGACAGGTGGCCCGGCTACACCTTC,CASSSDRWPGYTF
NA,NA,TRBJ1-1,TRBV18,TGTGCCAGCTCACCTGGCAGGGACACTGAAGCTTTCTTT,CASSPGRDTEAFF
NA,NA,TRBJ2-7,TRBV20-1,TGCAGTGCTATAGGAAGGGGCGAGCAGTACTTC,CSAIGRGEQYF
many,TRBD1,TRBJ1-5,TRBV2,TGTGCCAGCGAAGGACAGGCCCTGAATCAGCCCCAGCATTTT,CASEGQALNQPQHF
few,TRBD1,TRBJ2-3,TRBV24-1,TGTGCCACCAGTGCCCCGTCCGGGACAGGTGGGGCAGATACGCAGTATTTT,CATSAPSGTGGADTQYF
few,NA,TRBJ1-5,TRBV19,TGTGCCAGTAGTATTTACGGGATTAGCAATCAGCCCCAGCATTTT,CASSIYGISNQPQHF
few,NA,TRBJ1-6,TRBV7-9,TGTGCCAGCGGCAGACAGGATCCCCGGGCCCTCCACTTT,CASGRQDPRALHF
NA,TRBD1,TRBJ1-3,TRBV5-4,TGTGCCAGCAGCTTCCGGGACAGAGGAAACACCATATATTTT,CASSFRDRGNTIYF
once,NA,TRBJ1-6,TRBV28,TGTGCCAGCAGTTCGGGACAAATTTCACCCCTCCACTTT,CASSSGQISPLHF
NA,TRBD1,TRBJ1-5,TRBV5-6,TGTGCCAGCAGCTCTTGGGACAGTATCCTCCTCGGACAGCCCCAGCATTTT,CASSSWDSILLGQPQHF
NA,NA,TRBJ1-2,TRBV10-3,TGTGCCATCAGTGAGTCCCCGGGAACGAACTATGGCTACACCTTC,CAISESPGTNYGYTF